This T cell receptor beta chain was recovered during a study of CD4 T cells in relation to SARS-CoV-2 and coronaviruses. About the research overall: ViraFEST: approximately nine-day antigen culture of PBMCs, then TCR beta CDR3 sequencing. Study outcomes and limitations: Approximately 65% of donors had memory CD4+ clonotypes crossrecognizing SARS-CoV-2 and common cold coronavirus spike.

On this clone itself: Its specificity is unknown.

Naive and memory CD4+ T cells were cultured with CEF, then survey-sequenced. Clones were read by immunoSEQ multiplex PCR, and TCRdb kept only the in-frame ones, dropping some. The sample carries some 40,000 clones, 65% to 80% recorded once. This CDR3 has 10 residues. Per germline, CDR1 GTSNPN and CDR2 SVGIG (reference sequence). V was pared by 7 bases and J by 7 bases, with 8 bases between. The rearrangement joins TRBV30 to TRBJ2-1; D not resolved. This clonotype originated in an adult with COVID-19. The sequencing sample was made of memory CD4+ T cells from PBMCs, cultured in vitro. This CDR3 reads CAFGFNEQFF. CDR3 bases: TGTGCCTTCGGGTTTAATGAGCAGTTCTTC.